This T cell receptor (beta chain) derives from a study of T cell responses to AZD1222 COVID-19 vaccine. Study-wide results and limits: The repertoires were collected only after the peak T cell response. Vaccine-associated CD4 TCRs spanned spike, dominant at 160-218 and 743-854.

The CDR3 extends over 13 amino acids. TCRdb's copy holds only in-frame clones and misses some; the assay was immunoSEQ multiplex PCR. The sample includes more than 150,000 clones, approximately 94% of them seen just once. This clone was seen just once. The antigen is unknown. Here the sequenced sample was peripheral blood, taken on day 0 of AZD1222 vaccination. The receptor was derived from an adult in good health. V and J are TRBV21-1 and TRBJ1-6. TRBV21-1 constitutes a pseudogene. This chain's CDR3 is CAKPGQNNSPLHF. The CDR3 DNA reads TGTGCCAAACCGGGGCAGAATAATTCACCCCTCCACTTT.